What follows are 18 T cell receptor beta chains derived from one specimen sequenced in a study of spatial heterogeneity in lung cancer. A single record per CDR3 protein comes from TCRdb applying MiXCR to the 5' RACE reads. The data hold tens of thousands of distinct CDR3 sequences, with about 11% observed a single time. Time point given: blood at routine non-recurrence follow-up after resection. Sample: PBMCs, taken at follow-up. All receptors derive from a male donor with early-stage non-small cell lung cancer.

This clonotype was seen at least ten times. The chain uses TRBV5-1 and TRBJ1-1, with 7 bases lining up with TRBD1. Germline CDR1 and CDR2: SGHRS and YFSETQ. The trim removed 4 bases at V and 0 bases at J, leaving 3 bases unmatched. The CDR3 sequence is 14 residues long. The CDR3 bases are TGCGCCAGCAGCCCGGACAGGTTGAACACTGAAGCTTTCTTT. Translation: CASSPDRLNTEAFF.

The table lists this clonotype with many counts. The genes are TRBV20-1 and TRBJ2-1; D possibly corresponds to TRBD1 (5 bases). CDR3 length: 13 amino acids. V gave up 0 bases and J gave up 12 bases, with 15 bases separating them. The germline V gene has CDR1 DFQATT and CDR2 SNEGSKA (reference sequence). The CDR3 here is CSARDSGKGRQFF. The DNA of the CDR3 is TGCAGTGCTAGAGATAGTGGAAAGGGGCGGCAGTTCTTC.

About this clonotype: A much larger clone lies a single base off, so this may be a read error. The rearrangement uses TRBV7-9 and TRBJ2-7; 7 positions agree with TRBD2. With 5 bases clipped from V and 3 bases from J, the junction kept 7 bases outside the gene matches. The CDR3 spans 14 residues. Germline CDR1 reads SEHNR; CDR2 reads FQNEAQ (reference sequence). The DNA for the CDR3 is TGTGCCAGCAGCGCTAGCGGCTCCTTCTACGAGCAGTACTTC. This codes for CASSASGSFYEQYF.

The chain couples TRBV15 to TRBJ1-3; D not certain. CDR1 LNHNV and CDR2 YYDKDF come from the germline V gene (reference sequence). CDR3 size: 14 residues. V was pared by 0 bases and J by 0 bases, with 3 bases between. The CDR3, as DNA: TGTGCCACCAGCAGAGACGTCTCTGGAAACACCATATATTTT. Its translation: CATSRDVSGNTIYF.

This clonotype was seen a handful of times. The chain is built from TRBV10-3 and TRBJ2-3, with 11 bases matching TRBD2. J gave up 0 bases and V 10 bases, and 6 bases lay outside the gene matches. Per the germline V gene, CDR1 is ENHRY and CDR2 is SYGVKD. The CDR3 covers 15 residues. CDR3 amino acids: CASTGLAESTDTQYF. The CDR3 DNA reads TGTGCCAGCACGGGACTAGCGGAGAGCACAGATACGCAGTATTTT.

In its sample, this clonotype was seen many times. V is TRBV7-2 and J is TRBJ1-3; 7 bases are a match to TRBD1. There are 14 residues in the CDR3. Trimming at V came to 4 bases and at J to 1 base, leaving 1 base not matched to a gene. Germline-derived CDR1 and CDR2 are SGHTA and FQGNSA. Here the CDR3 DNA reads TGTGCCAGCAGCTCGGGACAGTCTGGAAACACCATATATTTT. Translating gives CASSSGQSGNTIYF.

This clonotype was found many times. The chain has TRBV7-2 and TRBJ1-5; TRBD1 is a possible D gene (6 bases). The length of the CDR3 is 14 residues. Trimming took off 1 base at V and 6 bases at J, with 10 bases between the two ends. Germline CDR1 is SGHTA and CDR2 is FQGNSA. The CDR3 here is CASSLDRGTQPQHF. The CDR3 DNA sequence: TGTGCCAGCAGCTTAGATAGGGGGACTCAGCCCCAGCATTTT.

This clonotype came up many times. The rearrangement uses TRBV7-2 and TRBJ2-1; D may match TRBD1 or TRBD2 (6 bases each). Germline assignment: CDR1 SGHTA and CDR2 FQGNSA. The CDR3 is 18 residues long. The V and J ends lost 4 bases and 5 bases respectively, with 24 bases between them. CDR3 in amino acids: CASSSAPRDTGRHNEQFF. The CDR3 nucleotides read TGTGCCAGCAGCTCAGCCCCGAGGGACACGGGGAGGCACAATGAGCAGTTCTTC.

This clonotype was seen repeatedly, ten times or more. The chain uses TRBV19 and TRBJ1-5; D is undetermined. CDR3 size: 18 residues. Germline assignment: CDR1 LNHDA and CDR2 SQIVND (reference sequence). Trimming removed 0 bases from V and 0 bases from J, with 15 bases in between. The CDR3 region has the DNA TGTGCCAGTAGTATAGAAGGGCTGGGGAGATATAGCAATCAGCCCCAGCATTTT. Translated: CASSIEGLGRYSNQPQHF.

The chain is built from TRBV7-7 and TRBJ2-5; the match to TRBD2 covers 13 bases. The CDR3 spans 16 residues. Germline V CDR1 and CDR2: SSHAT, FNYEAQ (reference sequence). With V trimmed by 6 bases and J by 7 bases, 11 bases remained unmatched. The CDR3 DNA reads TGTGCCAGCAGTTCCGGACTAGCGGGGGAACGGGCGACCCAGTACTTC. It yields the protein CASSSGLAGERATQYF.

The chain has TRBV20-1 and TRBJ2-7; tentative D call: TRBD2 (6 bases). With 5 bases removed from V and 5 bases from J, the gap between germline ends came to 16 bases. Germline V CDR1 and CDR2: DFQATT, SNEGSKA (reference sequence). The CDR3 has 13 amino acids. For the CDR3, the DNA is TGCAGTGCTGGCCGAGCGGGCGGCGACGAGCAGTACTTC. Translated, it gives CSAGRAGGDEQYF.

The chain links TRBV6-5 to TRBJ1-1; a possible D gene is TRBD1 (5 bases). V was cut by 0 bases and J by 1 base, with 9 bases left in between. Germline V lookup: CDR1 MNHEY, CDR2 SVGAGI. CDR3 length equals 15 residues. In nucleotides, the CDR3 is TGTGCCAGCAGTTACTCGACAGAACCGAACACTGAAGCTTTCTTT. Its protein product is CASSYSTEPNTEAFF.

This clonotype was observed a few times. The CDR3 sequence is CASSFGAGGSHSTDTQYF. In DNA, the CDR3 is TGTGCCAGCAGCTTTGGAGCGGGGGGCTCACATAGCACAGATACGCAGTATTTT. This rearrangement joins TRBV7-2 to TRBJ2-3, with 9 bases identical to TRBD2. CDR1 SGHTA and CDR2 FQGNSA come from the germline V gene. V lost 3 bases, J lost 0 bases, and 10 bases stayed unmatched. This CDR3 is 18 amino acids long. The entire variable domain, with the rest obtained from reference TRBV7-2 and TRBJ2-3, is as follows: GAGVSQSPSNKVTEKGKDVELRCDPISGHTALYWYRQSLGQGLEFLIYFQGNSAPDKSGLPSDRFSAERTGGSVSTLTIQRTQQEDSAVYLCASSFGAGGSHSTDTQYFGPGTRLTVL.

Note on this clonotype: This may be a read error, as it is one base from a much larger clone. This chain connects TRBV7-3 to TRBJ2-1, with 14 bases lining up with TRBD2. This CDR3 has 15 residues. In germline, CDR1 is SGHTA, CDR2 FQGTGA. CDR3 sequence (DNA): TGTGCCGGCAGCTTGGGACTAGCGGGAGCAAATGAGCAGTTCTTC. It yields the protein CAGSLGLAGANEQFF.

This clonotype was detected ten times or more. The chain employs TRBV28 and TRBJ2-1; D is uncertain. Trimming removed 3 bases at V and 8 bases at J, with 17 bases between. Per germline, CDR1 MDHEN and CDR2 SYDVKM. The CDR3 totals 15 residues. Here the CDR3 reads CASSLTVTLAYEQFF. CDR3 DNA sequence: TGTGCCAGCAGTTTGACGGTCACCCTGGCGTATGAGCAGTTCTTC.

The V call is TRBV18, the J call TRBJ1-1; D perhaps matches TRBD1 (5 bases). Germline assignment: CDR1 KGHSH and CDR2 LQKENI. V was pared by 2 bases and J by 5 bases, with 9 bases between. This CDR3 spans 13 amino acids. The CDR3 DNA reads TGTGCCAGCTCACCATCAGGGTCGACTGAAGCTTTCTTT. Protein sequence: CASSPSGSTEAFF.

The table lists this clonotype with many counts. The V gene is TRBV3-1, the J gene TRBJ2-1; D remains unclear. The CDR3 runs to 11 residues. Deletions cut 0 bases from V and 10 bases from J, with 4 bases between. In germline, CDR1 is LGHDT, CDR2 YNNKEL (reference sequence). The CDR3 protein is CASSQEWEQFF. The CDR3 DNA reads TGTGCCAGCAGCCAAGAGTGGGAGCAGTTCTTC.

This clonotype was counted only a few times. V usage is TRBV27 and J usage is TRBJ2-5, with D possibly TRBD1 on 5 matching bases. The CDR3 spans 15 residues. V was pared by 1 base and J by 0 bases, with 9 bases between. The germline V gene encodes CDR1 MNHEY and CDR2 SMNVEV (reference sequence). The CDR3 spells CASSLYRSYQETQYF. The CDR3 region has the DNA TGTGCCAGCAGTTTATACAGGTCGTACCAAGAGACCCAGTACTTC.